This T cell receptor beta chain was identified during a study of blood T cell repertoires in COVID-19. This table comes from immunoSEQ multiplex PCR, and its TCRdb copy is limited to in-frame clones, with some not included. The sample lists 75,000 or so clones, roughly 87% occurring once. With 4 bases clipped from V and 6 bases from J, the junction kept 9 bases outside the gene matches. Germline loops: CDR1 SGHKS, CDR2 YYEKEE (reference sequence). The CDR3 sequence is 17 residues long. The sequenced material came from peripheral blood. The origin of this receptor is a woman aged 80 or over with active or convalescent COVID-19. This chain uses TRBV5-5 with TRBJ2-2, with TRBD2 matching over 13 bases. The CDR3 loop reads CASSETSGRAFPGELFF. The CDR3 DNA is TGTGCCAGCAGCGAAACTAGCGGGAGGGCTTTCCCCGGGGAGCTGTTTTTT.